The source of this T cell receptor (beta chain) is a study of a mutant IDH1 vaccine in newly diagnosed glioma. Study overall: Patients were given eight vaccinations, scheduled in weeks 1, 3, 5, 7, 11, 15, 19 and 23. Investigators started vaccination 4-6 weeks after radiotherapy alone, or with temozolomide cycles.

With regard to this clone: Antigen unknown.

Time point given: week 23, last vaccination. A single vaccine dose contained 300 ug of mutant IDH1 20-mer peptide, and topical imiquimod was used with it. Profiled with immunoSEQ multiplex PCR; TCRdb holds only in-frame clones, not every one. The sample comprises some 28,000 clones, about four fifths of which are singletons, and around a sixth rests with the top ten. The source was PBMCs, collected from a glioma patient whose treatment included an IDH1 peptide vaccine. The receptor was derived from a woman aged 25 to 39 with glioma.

The CDR3 region has the DNA TGTGCCACCGGGTTAGACAGAAACTCTGGAAACACCATATATTTT. This encodes CATGLDRNSGNTIYF. J is TRBJ1-3 and V is TRBV10-3; maybe TRBD1 (5 bases). The V gene lost 10 bases and the J gene lost 0 bases, with 16 bases spanning the gap. CDR3 size: 15 residues. Germline CDR1 is ENHRY and CDR2 is SYGVKD.